A selection of T cell receptor beta chains follows, all from one sample in a study of siplizumab effects on memory and regulatory T cells. Libraries were prepared by immunoSEQ multiplex PCR; TCRdb keeps only in-frame clonotypes and omits some of them. The data show fewer than 100,000 clones, about 93% seen once. The sequenced sample consisted of non-Treg CD4+ T cells sorted from blood. The receptors come from a human donor in good health. The CDR3 runs from the conserved cysteine through the conserved F or W. Fields, in order: V gene, clone size, D gene, J gene, CDR3 protein, CDR3 DNA. The D gene is left open where the match is weak. Size is omitted from some rows. Given values are once, few, many or a class for expanded clones.

V: TRBV19; size: .; D: .; J: TRBJ2-2; CDR3: CASSIGLSNTGELFF; DNA: TGTGCCAGTAGTATCGGCCTGTCAAACACCGGGGAGCTGTTTTTT
V: TRBV27; size: .; D: TRBD1; J: TRBJ1-2; CDR3: CASRTAGGQGYTF; DNA: TGTGCCAGCAGGACGGCAGGGGGCCAAGGCTACACCTTC
V: TRBV6-4; size: .; D: .; J: TRBJ1-2; CDR3: CASSDPRDGYTF; DNA: TGTGCCAGCAGTGACCCCAGGGATGGCTACACCTTC
V: TRBV29-1; size: .; D: TRBD1; J: TRBJ1-2; CDR3: CSVMTGFSIDYGYTF; DNA: TGCAGCGTTATGACAGGGTTTAGTATTGACTATGGCTACACCTTC
V: TRBV10-1; size: .; D: .; J: TRBJ2-7; CDR3: CASSRDISYEQYF; DNA: TGCGCCAGCAGCCGGGACATCTCCTACGAGCAGTACTTC
V: TRBV6-5; size: .; D: TRBD1; J: TRBJ2-5; CDR3: CASIRRTGGSETQYF; DNA: TGTGCCAGCATCAGGAGGACAGGAGGCTCAGAGACCCAGTACTTC
V: TRBV19; size: .; D: .; J: TRBJ1-2; CDR3: CASSIRYGGRYGYTF; DNA: TGTGCCAGTAGTATAAGGTACGGGGGTCGCTATGGCTACACCTTC
V: TRBV5-4; size: once; D: TRBD2; J: TRBJ2-5; CDR3: CASSSRLAGRETQYF; DNA: TGTGCCAGCAGCTCCCGACTAGCGGGGCGGGAGACCCAGTACTTC
V: TRBV11-3; size: .; D: .; J: TRBJ2-2; CDR3: CASSYARTGELFF; DNA: TGTGCCAGCAGCTATGCGAGAACCGGGGAGCTGTTTTTT
V: TRBV6-6; size: .; D: .; J: TRBJ2-1; CDR3: CASSYSRLASNEQFF; DNA: TGTGCCAGCAGTTACTCGAGGCTAGCGTCGAATGAGCAGTTCTTC
V: TRBV12-5; size: .; D: .; J: TRBJ1-1; CDR3: CASGLVTVTRAFF; DNA: TGTGCTAGTGGTTTGGTAACCGTTACCCGAGCTTTCTTT
V: TRBV25-1; size: .; D: .; J: TRBJ2-2; CDR3: CASSEREAGELFF; DNA: TGTGCCAGCAGTGAGAGGGAGGCCGGGGAGCTGTTTTTT
V: TRBV6-5; size: .; D: .; J: TRBJ2-7; CDR3: CASSYSILGAGEQYF; DNA: TGTGCCAGCAGTTACTCGATCCTAGGGGCGGGGGAGCAGTACTTC
V: TRBV6-5; size: .; D: TRBD1; J: TRBJ2-3; CDR3: CASSRQGRSTDTQYF; DNA: TGTGCCAGCAGCCGACAGGGTCGGAGCACAGATACGCAGTATTTT
V: TRBV21-1; size: once; D: .; J: TRBJ1-4; CDR3: CASSNSRTTNEKLFF; DNA: TGTGCCAGCAGCAATTCCAGGACAACTAATGAAAAACTGTTTTTT
V: TRBV19; size: .; D: TRBD2; J: TRBJ2-1; CDR3: CASSIEGGLSEQFF; DNA: TGTGCCAGTAGTATAGAGGGAGGGCTTAGTGAGCAGTTCTTC
V: TRBV9; size: .; D: TRBD2; J: TRBJ2-1; CDR3: CASSVVASGDNEQFF; DNA: TGTGCCAGCAGCGTAGTGGCTAGCGGAGACAATGAGCAGTTCTTC
V: TRBV7-2; size: once; D: .; J: TRBJ1-5; CDR3: CASSQGLSNQPQHF; DNA: TGTGCCAGCAGCCAGGGACTCAGCAATCAGCCCCAGCATTTT
V: TRBV11-2; size: few; D: .; J: TRBJ1-6; CDR3: CASSPDHNSPLHF; DNA: TGTGCCAGCAGCCCTGACCATAATTCACCCCTCCACTTT
V: TRBV5-1; size: .; D: TRBD1; J: TRBJ1-2; CDR3: CASSGQGDYGYTF; DNA: TGCGCCAGCAGCGGACAGGGTGACTATGGCTACACCTTC
V: TRBV2; size: .; D: .; J: TRBJ2-7; CDR3: CASSPGPYEQYF; DNA: TGTGCCAGCAGTCCAGGGCCCTACGAGCAGTACTTC
V: TRBV5-4; size: .; D: .; J: TRBJ2-7; CDR3: CASSPGAEGNEQYF; DNA: TGTGCCAGCAGCCCCGGGGCAGAGGGTAACGAGCAGTACTTC
V: TRBV29-1; size: .; D: .; J: TRBJ2-2; CDR3: CSVGEGGAGELFF; DNA: TGCAGCGTTGGGGAAGGGGGGGCCGGGGAGCTGTTTTTT
V: TRBV5-1; size: once; D: .; J: TRBJ2-2; CDR3: CASATENTGELFF; DNA: TGCGCCAGCGCGACAGAGAACACCGGGGAGCTGTTTTTT
V: TRBV18; size: .; D: .; J: TRBJ1-1; CDR3: CASSGDLNTEAFF; DNA: TGTGCCAGCTCTGGCGACCTGAACACTGAAGCTTTCTTT
V: TRBV5-1; size: .; D: .; J: TRBJ1-2; CDR3: CASSPQGQDYGYTF; DNA: TGCGCCAGCAGCCCCCAGGGGCAGGACTATGGCTACACCTTC
V: TRBV7-9; size: .; D: .; J: TRBJ1-6; CDR3: CASSPWWGYSPLHF; DNA: TGTGCCAGCAGCCCATGGTGGGGGTACTCACCCCTCCACTTT
V: TRBV6-5; size: .; D: .; J: TRBJ2-7; CDR3: CASKGARSYEQYF; DNA: TGTGCCAGCAAGGGAGCACGATCCTACGAGCAGTACTTC
V: TRBV13; size: once; D: TRBD2; J: TRBJ2-3; CDR3: CASSSKLAGVTDTQYF; DNA: TGTGCCAGCAGCTCTAAACTAGCGGGGGTCACAGATACGCAGTATTTT
V: TRBV19; size: .; D: .; J: TRBJ1-5; CDR3: CASNGVGQSNQPQHF; DNA: TGTGCCAGTAATGGGGTAGGGCAAAGCAATCAGCCCCAGCATTTT
V: TRBV9; size: .; D: TRBD2; J: TRBJ2-5; CDR3: CASSARIGSGNKETQYF; DNA: TGTGCCAGCAGCGCCCGGATCGGTAGCGGGAATAAAGAGACCCAGTACTTC
V: TRBV5-1; size: .; D: .; J: TRBJ2-1; CDR3: CASSFQGFEGEQFF; DNA: TGCGCCAGCAGCTTTCAGGGTTTCGAGGGTGAGCAGTTCTTC
V: TRBV9; size: .; D: TRBD2; J: TRBJ2-1; CDR3: CASSPRGSGGGNEQFF; DNA: TGTGCCAGCAGCCCCCGTGGTAGCGGGGGGGGAAATGAGCAGTTCTTC
V: TRBV23-1; size: .; D: .; J: TRBJ2-2; CDR3: CASSQKEGVFSPDGTGELFF; DNA: TGCGCCAGCAGTCAAAAGGAAGGGGTTTTCTCGCCGGACGGTACCGGGGAGCTGTTTTTT
V: TRBV2; size: .; D: TRBD1; J: TRBJ1-5; CDR3: CASLRQGDGNQPQHF; DNA: TGTGCCAGTCTTAGACAGGGCGATGGCAATCAGCCCCAGCATTTT
V: TRBV7-9; size: .; D: .; J: TRBJ2-1; CDR3: CASSLQSPGQFF; DNA: TGTGCCAGCAGCTTACAATCCCCAGGGCAGTTCTTC
V: TRBV6-5; size: .; D: .; J: TRBJ2-7; CDR3: CASSRAEGNSYEQYF; DNA: TGTGCCAGCAGTAGGGCGGAGGGCAACTCCTACGAGCAGTACTTC
V: TRBV11-2; size: once; D: .; J: TRBJ2-3; CDR3: CASSPRGPGHTDTQYF; DNA: TGTGCCAGCAGCCCCCGGGGACCGGGACACACAGATACGCAGTATTTT
V: TRBV14; size: .; D: .; J: TRBJ1-1; CDR3: CASSAVRSTVNTEAFF; DNA: TGTGCCAGCAGCGCAGTGCGGTCGACGGTGAACACTGAAGCTTTCTTT